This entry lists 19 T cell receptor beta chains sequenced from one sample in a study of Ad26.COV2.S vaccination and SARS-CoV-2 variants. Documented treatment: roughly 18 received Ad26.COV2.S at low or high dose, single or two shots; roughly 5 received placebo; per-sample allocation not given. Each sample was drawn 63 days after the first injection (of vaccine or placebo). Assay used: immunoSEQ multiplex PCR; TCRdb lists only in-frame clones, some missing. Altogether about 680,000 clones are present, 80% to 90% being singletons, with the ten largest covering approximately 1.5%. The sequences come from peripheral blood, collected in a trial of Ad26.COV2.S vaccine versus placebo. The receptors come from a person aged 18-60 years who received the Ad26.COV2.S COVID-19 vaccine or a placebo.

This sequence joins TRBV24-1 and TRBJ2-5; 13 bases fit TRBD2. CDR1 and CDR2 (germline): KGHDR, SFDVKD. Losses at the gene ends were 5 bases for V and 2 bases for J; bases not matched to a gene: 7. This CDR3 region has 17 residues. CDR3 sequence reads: CATSGSRTSGRQETQYF. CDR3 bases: TGTGCCACCAGTGGAAGTAGGACTAGCGGGAGACAAGAGACCCAGTACTTC.

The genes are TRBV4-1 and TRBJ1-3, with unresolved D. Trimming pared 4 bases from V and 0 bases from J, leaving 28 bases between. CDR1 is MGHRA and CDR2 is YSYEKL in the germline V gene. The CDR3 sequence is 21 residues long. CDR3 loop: CASSRGLAAFNPQFSGNTIYF. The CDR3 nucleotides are TGCGCCAGCAGCCGAGGTCTGGCAGCCTTCAATCCGCAATTCTCTGGAAACACCATATATTTT.

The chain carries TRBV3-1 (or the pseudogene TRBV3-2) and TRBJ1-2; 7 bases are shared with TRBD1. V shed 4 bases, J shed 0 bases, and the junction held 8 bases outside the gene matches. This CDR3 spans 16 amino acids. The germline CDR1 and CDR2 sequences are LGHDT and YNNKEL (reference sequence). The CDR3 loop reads CASSPGQSFTNYGYTF. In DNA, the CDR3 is TGTGCCAGCAGCCCGGGACAGTCCTTTACTAACTATGGCTACACCTTC.

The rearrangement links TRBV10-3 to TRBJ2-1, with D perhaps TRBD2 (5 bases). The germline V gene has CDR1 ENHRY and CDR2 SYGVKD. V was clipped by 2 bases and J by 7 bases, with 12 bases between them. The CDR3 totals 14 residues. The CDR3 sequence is CAISEGNSANEQFF. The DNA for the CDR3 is TGTGCCATCAGTGAGGGAAATAGCGCAAATGAGCAGTTCTTC.

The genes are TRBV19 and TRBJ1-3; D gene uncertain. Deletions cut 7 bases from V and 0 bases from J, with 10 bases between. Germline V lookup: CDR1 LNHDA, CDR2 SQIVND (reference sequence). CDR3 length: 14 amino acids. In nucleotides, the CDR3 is TGTGCCAGTACGGCCCTTCCCTCTGGAAACACCATATATTTT. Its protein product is CASTALPSGNTIYF.

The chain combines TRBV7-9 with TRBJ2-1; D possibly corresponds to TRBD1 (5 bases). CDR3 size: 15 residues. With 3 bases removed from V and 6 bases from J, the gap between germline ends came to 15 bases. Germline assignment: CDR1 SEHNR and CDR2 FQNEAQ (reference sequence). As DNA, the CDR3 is TGTGCCAGCAGCTTCGACTCCCACAGGACCAATGAGCAGTTCTTC. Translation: CASSFDSHRTNEQFF.

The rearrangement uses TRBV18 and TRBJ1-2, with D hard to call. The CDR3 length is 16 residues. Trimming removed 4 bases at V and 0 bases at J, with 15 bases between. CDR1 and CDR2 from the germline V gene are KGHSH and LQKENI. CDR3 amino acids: CASSQTGGYANYGYTF. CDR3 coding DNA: TGTGCCAGCTCACAAACCGGAGGGTATGCTAACTATGGCTACACCTTC.

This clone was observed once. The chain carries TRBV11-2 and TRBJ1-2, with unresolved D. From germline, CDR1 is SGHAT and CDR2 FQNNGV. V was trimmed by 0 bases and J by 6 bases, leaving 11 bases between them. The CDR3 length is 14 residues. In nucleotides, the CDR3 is TGTGCCAGCAGCTTAGATCGGGGTGAAGATGGCTACACCTTC. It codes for CASSLDRGEDGYTF.

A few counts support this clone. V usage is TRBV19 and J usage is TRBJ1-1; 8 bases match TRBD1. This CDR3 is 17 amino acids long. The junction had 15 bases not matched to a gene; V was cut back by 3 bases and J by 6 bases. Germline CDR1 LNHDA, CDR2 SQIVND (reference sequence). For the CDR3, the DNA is TGTGCCAGTAGTATGGTCCAGGGGGCTTCTCCCATTCCTGAAGCTTTCTTT. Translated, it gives CASSMVQGASPIPEAFF.

This CDR3 reads CASSGGQVYNSPLHF. The CDR3 coding sequence is TGTGCCAGCAGCGGTGGACAGGTTTATAATTCACCCCTCCACTTT. The chain carries TRBV7-9 and TRBJ1-6, with 7 bases that match TRBD1. The CDR3 runs 15 residues. V lost 5 bases to trimming and J lost 4 bases; unmatched junction nucleotides: 5. Germline CDR1 and CDR2: SEHNR and FQNEAQ (reference sequence).

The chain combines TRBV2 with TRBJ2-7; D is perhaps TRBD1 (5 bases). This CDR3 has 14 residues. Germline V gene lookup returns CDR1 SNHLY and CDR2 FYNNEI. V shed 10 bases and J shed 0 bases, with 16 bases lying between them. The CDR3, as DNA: TGTGCCACCCAGCCTCAGGGCCTCTCCTACGAGCAGTACTTC. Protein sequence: CATQPQGLSYEQYF.

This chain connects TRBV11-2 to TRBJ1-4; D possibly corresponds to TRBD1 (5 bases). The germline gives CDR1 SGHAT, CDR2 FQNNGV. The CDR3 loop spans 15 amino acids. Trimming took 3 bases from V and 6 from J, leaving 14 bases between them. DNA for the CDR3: TGTGCCAGCAGCTTTCAGGGTGGCCTGGATGAAAAACTGTTTTTT. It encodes CASSFQGGLDEKLFF.

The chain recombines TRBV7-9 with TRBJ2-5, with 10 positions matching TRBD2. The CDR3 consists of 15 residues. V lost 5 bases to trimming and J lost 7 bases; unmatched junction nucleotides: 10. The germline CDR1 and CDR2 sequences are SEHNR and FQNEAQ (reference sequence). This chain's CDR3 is CASSPSGRGSGTQYF. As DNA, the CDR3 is TGTGCCAGCAGCCCTAGCGGGAGAGGGAGTGGGACCCAGTACTTC.

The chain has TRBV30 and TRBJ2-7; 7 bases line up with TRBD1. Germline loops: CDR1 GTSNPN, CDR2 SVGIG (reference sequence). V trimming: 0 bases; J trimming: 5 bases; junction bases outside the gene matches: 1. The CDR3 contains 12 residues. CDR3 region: CAWSVQGDEQYF. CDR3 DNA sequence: TGTGCCTGGAGTGTGCAGGGGGACGAGCAGTACTTC.

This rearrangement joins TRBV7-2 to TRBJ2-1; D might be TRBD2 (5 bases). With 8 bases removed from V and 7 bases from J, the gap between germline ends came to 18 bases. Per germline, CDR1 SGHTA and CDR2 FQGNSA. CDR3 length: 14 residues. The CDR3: CASPLTSAVNEQFF. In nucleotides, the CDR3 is TGTGCCAGCCCTCTAACTAGTGCGGTAAATGAGCAGTTCTTC.

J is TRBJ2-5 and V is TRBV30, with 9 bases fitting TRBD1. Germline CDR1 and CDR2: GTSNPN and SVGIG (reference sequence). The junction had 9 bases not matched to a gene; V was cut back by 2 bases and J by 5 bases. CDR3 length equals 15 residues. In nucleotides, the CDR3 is TGTGCCTGGAGTCCCCCCGGGACAGGGTTTGAGACCCAGTACTTC. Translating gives CAWSPPGTGFETQYF.

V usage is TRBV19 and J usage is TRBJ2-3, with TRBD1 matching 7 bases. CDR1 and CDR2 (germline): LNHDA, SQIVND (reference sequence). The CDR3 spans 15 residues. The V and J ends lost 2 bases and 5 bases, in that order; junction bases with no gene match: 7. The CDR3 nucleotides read TGTGCCAGTAGTATACCTAGGACAGGACTAGATACGCAGTATTTT. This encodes CASSIPRTGLDTQYF.

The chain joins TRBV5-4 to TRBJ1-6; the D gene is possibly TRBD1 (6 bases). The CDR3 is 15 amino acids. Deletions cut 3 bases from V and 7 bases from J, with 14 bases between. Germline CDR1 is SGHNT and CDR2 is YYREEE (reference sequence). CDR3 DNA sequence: TGTGCCAGCAGCTCGAGGCGGGACAACAATTCACCCCTCCACTTT. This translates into CASSSRRDNNSPLHF.

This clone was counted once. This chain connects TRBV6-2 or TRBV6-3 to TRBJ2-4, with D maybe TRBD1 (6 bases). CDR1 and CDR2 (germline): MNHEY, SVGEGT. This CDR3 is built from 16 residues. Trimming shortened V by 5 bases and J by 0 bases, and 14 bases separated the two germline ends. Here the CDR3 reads CASSTDRNQAKNIQYF. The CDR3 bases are TGTGCCAGCAGTACCGACAGGAATCAAGCCAAAAACATTCAGTACTTC.